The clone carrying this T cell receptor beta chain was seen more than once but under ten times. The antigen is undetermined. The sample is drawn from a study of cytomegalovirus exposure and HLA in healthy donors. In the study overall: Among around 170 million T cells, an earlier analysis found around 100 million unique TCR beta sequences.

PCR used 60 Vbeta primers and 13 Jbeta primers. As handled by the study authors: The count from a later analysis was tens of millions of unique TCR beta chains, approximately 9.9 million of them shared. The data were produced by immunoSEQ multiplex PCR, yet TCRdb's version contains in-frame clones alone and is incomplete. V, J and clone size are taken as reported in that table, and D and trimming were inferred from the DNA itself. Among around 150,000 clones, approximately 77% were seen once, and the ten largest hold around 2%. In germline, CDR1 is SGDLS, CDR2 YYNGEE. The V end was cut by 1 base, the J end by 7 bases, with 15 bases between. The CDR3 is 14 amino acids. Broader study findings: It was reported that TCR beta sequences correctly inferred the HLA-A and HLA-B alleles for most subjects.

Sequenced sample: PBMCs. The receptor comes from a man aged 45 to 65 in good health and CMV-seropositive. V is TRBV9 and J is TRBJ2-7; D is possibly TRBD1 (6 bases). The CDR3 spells CASSVSGAGREQYF. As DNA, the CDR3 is TGTGCCAGCAGCGTATCAGGGGCAGGGCGTGAGCAGTACTTC.